This TCR beta chain was identified during a study of T cell responses to AZD1222 COVID-19 vaccine. Comment on this clone: Its antigen is unidentified.

The protocol was immunoSEQ multiplex PCR, while the TCRdb copy is restricted to in-frame clones and leaves out a portion. The sample lists over 150,000 clones, 90% occurring once. The study's findings and limits: Clonal diversity may have been underestimated, and the donors were mostly white British, with more females than males. Recipients of two AZD1222 doses showed rising Spike-specific TCR breadth and depth.

This sequence originates from an adult in good health. The source was peripheral blood, collected on day 0 of AZD1222 vaccination.

The CDR3, as DNA: TGTGCCAGCAGCTATAAGTCCCTAGCCAAAAACATTCAGTACTTC. Its protein product is CASSYKSLAKNIQYF. The rearrangement joins TRBV5-8 to TRBJ2-4; D gene uncertain. The CDR3 totals 15 residues. Trimming removed 3 bases at V and 0 bases at J, with 10 bases between. Germline CDR1 is SGHTS and CDR2 is YDEGEE.